Below, one T cell receptor beta chain is given with its context. What it binds is unknown. TCRdb re-derived calls from the reads in MiXCR, one entry per CDR3 protein. The table has some 900,000 distinct CDR3 sequences, roughly 33% seen once. Trimming removed 5 bases from V and 7 bases from J, with 8 bases in between. CDR1 and CDR2 from the germline V gene are MGHDK and SYGVNS. The CDR3 loop spans 12 amino acids. The data were taken from a study of T cell repertoires in cytomegalovirus infection. Overall study context: CMV epitopes, recently identified HLA-C-restricted and well-studied HLA-B-restricted, were used. Public signatures in TCR beta pointed to CMV infection and matching HLA type. Study-wide points: Individuals carrying CMV plus the relevant HLA were identified by cumulative frequency of public TCR beta families.

Sequenced material: cultured CD8+ T cells from PBMCs, taken from culture after CMV antigen stimulation. This clonotype was obtained from a human donor in good health (CMV status not recorded). Some clones in this sample may be carry-over from other donors' samples. The chain links TRBV25-1 to TRBJ2-2; D is possibly TRBD1 (6 bases). The CDR3 reads CASSWGLGELFF. The CDR3 bases are TGTGCCAGCAGTTGGGGGCTCGGGGAGCTGTTTTTT.